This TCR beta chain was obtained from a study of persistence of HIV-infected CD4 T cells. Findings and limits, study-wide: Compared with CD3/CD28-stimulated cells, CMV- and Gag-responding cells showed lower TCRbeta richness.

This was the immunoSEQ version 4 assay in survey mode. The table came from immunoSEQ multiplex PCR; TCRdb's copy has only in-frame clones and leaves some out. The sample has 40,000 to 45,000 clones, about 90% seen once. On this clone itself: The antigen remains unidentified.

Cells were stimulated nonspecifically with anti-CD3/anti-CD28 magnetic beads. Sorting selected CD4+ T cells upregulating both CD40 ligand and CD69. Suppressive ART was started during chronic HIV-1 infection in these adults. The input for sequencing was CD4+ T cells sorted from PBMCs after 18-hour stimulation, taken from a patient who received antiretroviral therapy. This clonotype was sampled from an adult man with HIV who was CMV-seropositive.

CDR3 region: CASSPPGTVLAKNIQYF. For the CDR3, the DNA is TGTGCCAGCTCACCGCCCGGGACGGTTCTAGCCAAAAACATTCAGTACTTC. The rearrangement uses TRBV18 and TRBJ2-4; D tentatively reads TRBD1 or TRBD2 (5 bases each). This CDR3 has 17 amino acids. Deletions cut 3 bases from V and 0 bases from J, with 15 bases between. Germline V gives CDR1 KGHSH, CDR2 LQKENI.